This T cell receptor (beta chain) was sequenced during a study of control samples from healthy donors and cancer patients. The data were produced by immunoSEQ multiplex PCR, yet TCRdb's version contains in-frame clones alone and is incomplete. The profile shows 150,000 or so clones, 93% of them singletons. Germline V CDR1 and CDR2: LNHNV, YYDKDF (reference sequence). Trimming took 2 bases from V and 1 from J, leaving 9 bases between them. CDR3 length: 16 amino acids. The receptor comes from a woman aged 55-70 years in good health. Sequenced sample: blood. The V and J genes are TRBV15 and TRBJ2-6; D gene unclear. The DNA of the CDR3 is TGTGCCACCAGCAGATCTAGAGCATCTGGGGCCAACGTCCTGACTTTC. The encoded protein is CATSRSRASGANVLTF.